These T cell receptor beta chains were read from a single sample in a study of Graves' ophthalmopathy and Graves' hyperthyroidism. Via MiXCR, TCRdb re-called the multiplex PCR reads, giving one row per CDR3 protein. This table has about 700,000 distinct CDR3 sequences, 40% appearing once. The sample taken for sequencing was peripheral blood. The receptor set was obtained from an adult man with Graves' ophthalmopathy. CDR3s include the opening cysteine and the closing phenylalanine or tryptophan. The D gene is left open where the match is weak. Rows may omit the clone size; those that give it use once, few, many or a size class.

few,TRBD2,TRBJ2-2,TRBV7-9,CASSLAHRGGGRLPNTGELFF,TGTGCCAGCAGCTTAGCACACCGCGGCGGGGGACGATTACCGAACACCGGGGAGCTGTTTTTT
many,NA,TRBJ2-5,TRBV2,CASSGRGARETQYF,TGTGCCAGCAGTGGTAGGGGAGCTAGGGAGACCCAGTACTTC
NA,NA,TRBJ2-6,TRBV20-1,CSARGANVLTF,TGCAGTGCCCGAGGGGCCAACGTCCTGACTTTC
many,NA,TRBJ1-1,TRBV29-1,CSVILNTEAFF,TGCAGCGTCATTCTGAACACTGAAGCTTTCTTT
once,NA,TRBJ2-7,TRBV25-1,CASSSRGGAQYF,TGTGCCAGCAGCTCCCGCGGGGGCGCGCAGTACTTC
many,NA,TRBJ1-6,TRBV29-1,CSVEAGGPLHF,TGCAGCGTTGAAGCGGGTGGTCCCCTCCACTTT
many,NA,TRBJ1-2,TRBV6-1,CASSEDNHNYGYTF,TGTGCCAGCAGTGAGGACAATCATAACTATGGCTACACCTTC
many,TRBD1,TRBJ1-1,TRBV29-1,CSVVTGQGQPFF,TGCAGCGTTGTCACCGGACAGGGGCAACCTTTCTTT
NA,NA,TRBJ1-2,TRBV9,CASSVGPWTAGLDGYTF,TGTGCCAGCAGCGTAGGGCCATGGACAGCGGGGCTAGATGGCTACACCTTC
NA,NA,TRBJ2-7,TRBV29-1,CSFAQDYEQYF,TGCAGCTTCGCACAGGACTACGAGCAGTACTTC
few,NA,TRBJ2-7,TRBV6-5,CASSYNRESYEQYF,TGTGCCAGCAGTTATAACAGGGAGTCCTACGAGCAGTACTTC
many,TRBD1,TRBJ2-5,TRBV25-1,CASRKPGQGGGETQYF,TGTGCCAGCAGAAAACCGGGACAGGGTGGAGGGGAGACCCAGTACTTC
NA,TRBD1,TRBJ1-4,TRBV20-1,CSASETGGGKLFF,TGCAGTGCTAGCGAGACAGGGGGCGGAAAACTGTTTTTT
many,NA,TRBJ1-2,TRBV12-3/TRBV12-4,CASRVSGSYGYTF,TGTGCCAGCAGGGTCTCAGGGTCATATGGCTACACCTTC
NA,NA,TRBJ1-2,TRBV5-5,CASSLYGAGYGYTF,TGTGCCAGCAGCTTGTACGGGGCAGGGTATGGCTACACCTTC
many,NA,TRBJ1-2,TRBV7-9,CASSPRRGNYGYTF,TGTGCCAGCAGCCCACGTAGGGGCAACTATGGCTACACCTTC
few,TRBD1,TRBJ2-5,TRBV6-4,CASSYLGQGEETQYF,TGTGCCAGCAGTTACTTAGGACAGGGTGAGGAGACCCAGTACTTC
few,TRBD1,TRBJ2-2,TRBV4-1,CASSQRGTADTGELFF,TGCGCCAGCAGCCAAAGAGGGACAGCCGACACCGGGGAGCTGTTTTTT
few,NA,TRBJ1-6,TRBV20-1,CSALDRSNNSPLHF,TGCAGTGCTCTTGACAGGTCAAATAATTCACCCCTCCACTTT
many,TRBD1,TRBJ2-6,TRBV19,CASRSGGAGANVLTF,TGTGCCAGTAGGTCAGGGGGCGCTGGGGCCAACGTCCTGACTTTC
NA,TRBD1,TRBJ1-6,TRBV20-1,CSARDTDRGDSPLHF,TGCAGTGCTAGAGATACGGACAGGGGAGATTCACCCCTCCACTTT
many,NA,TRBJ1-5,TRBV7-2,CASSWGSTGNQPQHF,TGTGCCAGCAGCTGGGGAAGCACAGGGAATCAGCCCCAGCATTTT
NA,NA,TRBJ2-7,TRBV7-2,CASSLIAGSYEQYF,TGTGCCAGCAGCTTAATAGCCGGGTCATACGAGCAGTACTTC
many,NA,TRBJ2-7,TRBV4-3,CASSQDARTSYEQYF,TGCGCCAGCAGCCAAGACGCCAGGACTTCCTACGAGCAGTACTTC
NA,NA,TRBJ1-1,TRBV5-4,CASSLDLSGASNTEAFF,TGTGCCAGCAGCTTGGATTTGTCAGGGGCCTCGAACACTGAAGCTTTCTTT
few,NA,TRBJ1-4,TRBV4-2,CASSLTANEKLFF,TGTGCCAGCAGCTTAACAGCTAATGAAAAACTGTTTTTT